This T cell receptor beta chain is drawn from a study of T cells after somatic rescue of genetic block (dated by TCRdb to the early 2020s). For the wider study: The study assessed how robust, over the long term, a T-cell system was when the system had developed through somatic rescue of a genetic block in T-cell development.

The CDR3, from cysteine to phenylalanine, totals 16 residues. Solely the CDR3 DNA is kept, with 48 bases framed from the first base. CDR1 and CDR2 are drawn from the germline V gene: MDHEN, SYDVKM. Trimming takes 6 bases from V and 0 bases from J, and the germline ends sit 17 bases apart. To note about this clone: The specificity of this receptor is unknown. Per-nucleotide qualities are absent, and no much larger clonotype sits a single base away.

Library creation used the immunoSEQ multiplex PCR assay. The immuneACCESS repertoire file appears here via TCRdb, limited to in-frame rearrangements. These files lack a portion of the clones; in checked studies, under half of the deficit traces to unresolved V genes, and the cause of the others is not known. The sample includes approximately 65,000 clones, with roughly 92% observed a single time. Clones ranked in the top ten supply around 3% of the sample. The sequence was collected from a man in his forties or fifties. The chain couples TRBV28 to TRBJ2-5, with TRBD2 as a weak D call on 5 bases. The specimen sequenced was peripheral blood mononuclear cells (PBMCs). The bases read TGTGCCAGCAGCATACCTCCAGCCGGGGACCAAGAGACCCAGTACTTC. It translates to CASSIPPAGDQETQYF.